This T cell receptor (beta chain) was recorded in a study of shared clonotypes between healthy human individuals. Study-wide points: Naive subsets generally exceeded memory subsets in estimated richness. Generation probability values for non-shared clonotypes were lower than those for clonotypes shared by all four donors.

Only in-frame clones appear in the TCRdb table, and some are missing; sequencing was by immunoSEQ multiplex PCR. The repertoire holds around 2.5 million clones, with more than 85% as singletons. Concerning this clone: Its antigen is currently unknown.

V shed 5 bases and J shed 5 bases, with 12 bases lying between them. The CDR3 runs to 13 residues. Germline values: CDR1 MNHNS, CDR2 SASEGT. The authors divided CD4+ cells into CD45RA+ naive and CD45RA-negative memory subsets. Sequenced sample: naive CD4+ T cells from PBMCs. Documented subset: CD45RA+ positively selected. The clonotype originates from a man between 18 and 35 years old in good health. Some clones in this sample may be carry-over from other donors' samples. This rearrangement joins TRBV6-1 to TRBJ1-1; D is unclear. The CDR3 nucleotides read TGTGCCAGCAGTTATTACCGACGGACTGAAGCTTTCTTT. This gives the protein CASSYYRRTEAFF.